One and the same sample provided the 8 T cell receptor beta chains below, sequenced in a study of identical twins. TCRdb recomputed calls from the 5' RACE reads with MiXCR, one row per CDR3 protein. The sample lists 520,000 or so distinct CDR3 sequences, roughly a fifth seen once, with about 0.93% in the top ten. These data were likewise used in another study, on T cells expressing NK-cell markers.

The sequencing input was CD4+ T cells sorted from blood. Receptors were obtained from a woman between 18 and 29 years old in good health.

This chain joins TRBV6-1 and TRBJ2-1; perhaps D is TRBD1 or TRBD2 (5 bases each). Per the germline V gene, CDR1 is MNHNS and CDR2 is SASEGT. CDR3 size: 15 residues. V was cut by 3 bases and J by 0 bases, with 9 bases left in between. In nucleotides, the CDR3 is TGTGCCAGCAGTGAGGGACGCCCCTCCTACAATGAGCAGTTCTTC. Amino acid sequence: CASSEGRPSYNEQFF.

Written as DNA, the CDR3 is TGTGCCAGCAGTTTGATTAGGCTCGGCACAGATACGCAGTATTTT. It is translated as CASSLIRLGTDTQYF. The J gene is TRBJ2-3, the V gene TRBV12-3 or TRBV12-4; D is unresolved. V shed 3 bases and J shed 1 base, with 11 bases lying between them. This CDR3 region has 15 residues.

The genes are TRBV27 and TRBJ2-4, with D possibly matching TRBD1 (6 bases). This CDR3 is 17 amino acids long. V was clipped by 6 bases and J by 1 base, with 19 bases between them. Germline V gene lookup returns CDR1 MNHEY and CDR2 SMNVEV (reference sequence). The CDR3 DNA follows: TGTGCCAGCAGGGGGGCGACTACCTCTAGGGCCAAAAACATTCAGTACTTC. Translation gives CASRGATTSRAKNIQYF.

The J gene is TRBJ2-1, the V gene TRBV5-5; 8 bases agree with TRBD1. Germline assignment: CDR1 SGHKS and CDR2 YYEKEE (reference sequence). V lost 6 bases to trimming and J lost 2 bases; unmatched junction nucleotides: 7. CDR3 size: 15 residues. CDR3 nucleotide sequence: TGTGCCAGCATGTCGGGGACAGGCACCTACAATGAGCAGTTCTTC. It encodes CASMSGTGTYNEQFF.

In this sample, this clonotype turned up a few times. The V call is TRBV5-1, the J call TRBJ2-3; a possible D gene is TRBD1 (5 bases). Germline CDR1 reads SGHRS; CDR2 reads YFSETQ. There are 15 residues in the CDR3. Deletions cut 0 bases from V and 0 bases from J, with 8 bases between. This CDR3 is CASSLADRSTDTQYF. CDR3 nucleotides: TGCGCCAGCAGCTTGGCCGACAGAAGCACAGATACGCAGTATTTT. The full variable domain, in which reference TRBV5-1 and TRBJ2-3 provide the parts outside the CDR3, is KAGVTQTPRYLIKTRGQQVTLSCSPISGHRSVSWYQQTPGQGLQFLFEYFSETQRNKGNFPGRFSGRQFSNSRSEMNVSTLELGDSALYLCASSLADRSTDTQYFGPGTRLTVL.

The genes are TRBV3-1 and TRBJ1-2; TRBD1 is a possible D gene (5 bases). This CDR3 region has 13 residues. Germline V gene lookup returns CDR1 LGHDT and CDR2 YNNKEL (reference sequence). The V end was cut by 5 bases, the J end by 4 bases, with 11 bases between. DNA of the CDR3: TGTGCCAGCAGCTACCAGGGTTCCTATGGCTACACCTTC. Protein product: CASSYQGSYGYTF.

This rearrangement joins TRBV6-1 to TRBJ2-7; perhaps D is TRBD1 or TRBD2 (5 bases each). Germline values: CDR1 MNHNS, CDR2 SASEGT. V was trimmed by 2 bases and J by 2 bases, leaving 19 bases between them. The CDR3 length is 17 residues. The CDR3 DNA follows: TGTGCCAGCAGTGAATCTCGAGAGGGCAGGGCGACCTACGAGCAGTACTTC. Protein product: CASSESREGRATYEQYF.

This clonotype was seen at least ten times. This sequence joins TRBV5-1 and TRBJ2-1, with 7 positions matching TRBD2. CDR3 length equals 14 residues. Germline CDR1 is SGHRS and CDR2 is YFSETQ. The trim removed 5 bases at V and 4 bases at J, leaving 6 bases unmatched. Here the CDR3 reads CASRVLATYNEQFF. As DNA, the CDR3 is TGCGCCAGCAGAGTACTAGCGACTTACAATGAGCAGTTCTTC.